There are a few counts of the clone carrying this T cell receptor beta chain. Its antigen is not known. This entry belongs to a study of blood T cells in healthy people across ages. Study-wide background: The template switching approach captured approximately one barcoded beta molecule for every two T cells.

Overall study findings and caveats: TCR beta diversity, measured per million T cells, fell in a roughly linear way with age.

Germline CDR1 is MGHRA and CDR2 is YSYEKL. After removal of 6 bases from V and 11 bases from J, the junction contained 14 bases not matched to a gene. The CDR3 spans 15 residues. Primed by a sample-barcoded 5' primer and a J-beta primer mix, a second PCR proceeded for 7 to 11 cycles. TCRdb re-analysed the 5' RACE reads in MiXCR, keeping a single row per CDR3 protein. The sample has roughly 1.7 million distinct CDR3 sequences; about 31% are singletons. The amount of total RNA extracted per sample was at least 5.5 micrograms. This TCR came from a woman aged 25 to 39 in good health. Sequenced input: blood. The V gene is TRBV4-1, the J gene TRBJ2-3; 10 bases line up with TRBD2. CDR3: CASRPPGTSDRLQYF. CDR3 in DNA: TGCGCCAGCAGACCCCCCGGGACTAGCGACAGATTGCAGTATTTT.